This T cell receptor (beta chain) was recorded in a study of T cell responses to AZD1222 COVID-19 vaccine. Study conclusions and caveats: In all cases, repertoires were sampled only after the peak T cell response.

About this clone: Its antigen remains unknown.

The CDR3 length is 13 residues. V lost 2 bases and J 7 bases, leaving 9 bases between the germline ends. CDR1 is MNHNS and CDR2 is SASEGT in the germline V gene. Profiled with immunoSEQ multiplex PCR; TCRdb holds only in-frame clones, not every one. This table lists about 140,000 clones. The origin of this receptor is an adult in good health. Specimen: peripheral blood. This chain connects TRBV6-1 to TRBJ1-5; D not certain. CDR3: CASSEWLGQPQHF. In DNA form, the CDR3 reads TGTGCCAGCAGTGAATGGCTTGGACAGCCCCAGCATTTT.